This paragraph covers one TCR beta chain sequence. Its antigen is currently unknown. It was with a sample-barcoded 5' primer and a J-beta primer mix that a second PCR of roughly 7 to 12 cycles was run. Every cDNA molecule bore a tag from a template-switch adaptor containing 12 random nucleotides. MiXCR, applied by TCRdb to the 5' RACE reads, yields one record per CDR3 protein. The sample comprises roughly 2 million distinct CDR3 sequences, about 50% of which are singletons, and approximately 2.1% rests with the top ten. This entry belongs to a study of blood T cells in healthy people across ages. Overall study context: Capture by template switching was about one barcoded beta molecule per two T cells.

Germline CDR1 SGHRS, CDR2 YFSETQ. V gave up 0 bases and J gave up 2 bases; unmatched junction bases: 5. This CDR3 contains 15 residues. Notes on the study in general: Estimates of diversity drawn from one million T cells were considered underestimates.

The chain carries TRBV5-1 and TRBJ2-7, with TRBD1 identical over 7 bases. The sequenced sample was blood. The source is a woman aged 40 to 50 in good health. In DNA form, the CDR3 reads TGCGCCAGCAGCTTGGCAGGGGGTAGACCCTACGAGCAGTACTTC. It encodes CASSLAGGRPYEQYF.